This T cell receptor beta chain is drawn from a study of blood T cells in healthy people across ages. On the study more broadly: Using template switching, researchers captured about one barcoded beta molecule for each two T cells. Points from the study as a whole: Estimated diversity, derived from one million T cells, was regarded as an underestimate.

Primers used in a second PCR of roughly 7 to 12 cycles were a sample-barcoded 5' primer and a J-beta primer mix. TCRdb recomputed calls from the 5' RACE reads with MiXCR, one row per CDR3 protein. The data contain about 1.5 million distinct CDR3 sequences, 35% to 45% of them singletons. V was cut by 3 bases and J by 2 bases, with 14 bases left in between. The germline V gene has CDR1 ENHRY and CDR2 SYGVKD. The CDR3 has 15 residues. Per individual sample, total RNA of at least 5.5 micrograms was extracted. To note about this clonotype: What it binds is not known.

The chain is built from TRBV10-3 and TRBJ2-7; a weak D match, TRBD2 (6 bases). The sequence came from a woman younger than 30 in good health. The sample consisted of blood. The chain's CDR3 is CAISEGGGIAYEQYF. The CDR3 DNA is TGTGCCATCAGTGAAGGTGGAGGGATCGCCTACGAGCAGTACTTC.